This is a list of T cell receptor beta chains from one sample in a study of beta chain features in type 1 diabetes. TCRdb's table, derived via immunoSEQ multiplex PCR, lists solely in-frame clones and lacks some. Of some 700,000 clones in the sample, about an eighth were seen once. Sequenced material: naive CD4+ T cells from blood. The source of these receptors is a man between 18 and 29 years old with type 1 diabetes. CDR3s include the opening cysteine and the closing phenylalanine or tryptophan. The order of the fields is CDR3 protein, CDR3 DNA, V gene, J gene, clone size, D gene. A D gene is named only where the DNA matches it firmly. Clone size is not always given. Where it is, it says once, few, many or a class for expanded clones.

CAWTRGVTEAFF	TGTGCCTGGACCCGGGGGGTAACTGAAGCTTTCTTT	TRBV30	TRBJ1-1	few	.
CASSLSLYGYTF	TGTGCCAGCAGCTTGTCCCTGTACGGCTACACCTTC	TRBV5-6	TRBJ1-2	.	.
CASSLGWGRSNQPQHF	TGTGCCAGCAGCTTAGGCTGGGGGAGAAGCAATCAGCCCCAGCATTTT	TRBV7-2	TRBJ1-5	.	.
CASSGDGEYNEQFF	TGTGCCAGCAGTGGCGACGGGGAATACAATGAGCAGTTCTTC	TRBV25-1	TRBJ2-1	.	.
CAWSAGQDEQYF	TGTGCCTGGAGCGCTGGACAGGATGAGCAGTACTTC	TRBV30	TRBJ2-7	.	TRBD1
CASSLEAGVAGELFF	TGCGCCAGCAGCTTGGAGGCTGGCGTGGCCGGGGAGCTGTTTTTT	TRBV5-1	TRBJ2-2	.	.
CASSQGGSSYNEQFF	TGCGCCAGCAGCCAAGGGGGGTCTTCGTACAATGAGCAGTTCTTC	TRBV5-1	TRBJ2-1	.	.
CASGTTSRTLETQYF	TGTGCCAGCGGAACGACTAGTCGTACTCTGGAGACCCAGTACTTC	TRBV5-6	TRBJ2-5	.	.
CATPRGGDTGELFF	TGCGCCACCCCGCGAGGAGGGGACACCGGGGAGCTGTTTTTT	TRBV5-1	TRBJ2-2	few	.
CASSLRGTSAEQYF	TGTGCCAGCAGCCTCAGGGGCACTTCCGCCGAGCAGTACTTC	TRBV7-3	TRBJ2-7	few	.
CSASTGDGYTF	TGCAGCGCCTCCACAGGGGATGGCTACACCTTC	TRBV29-1	TRBJ1-2	few	TRBD1
CSVEDGSGEETQYF	TGCAGCGTTGAAGATGGGTCAGGGGAAGAGACCCAGTACTTC	TRBV29-1	TRBJ2-5	.	.
CASMKGETDTQYF	TGTGCCAGCATGAAAGGGGAAACAGATACGCAGTATTTT	TRBV6-6	TRBJ2-3	.	.
CASSLHSGGGTDTQYF	TGTGCCAGCAGCCTGCATAGCGGGGGGGGCACAGATACGCAGTATTTT	TRBV7-9	TRBJ2-3	few	TRBD2
CAWSSRPTGYEQYF	TGTGCCTGGAGCTCAAGACCGACCGGCTACGAGCAGTACTTC	TRBV30	TRBJ2-7	many	.
CASSAAVGLETQYF	TGTGCCAGCAGCGCCGCCGTGGGGCTGGAGACCCAGTACTTC	TRBV9	TRBJ2-5	few	.
CAWSPTSIYNEQFF	TGTGCCTGGAGCCCCACTTCCATCTACAATGAGCAGTTCTTC	TRBV30	TRBJ2-1	.	.
CASSLSAMNTEAFF	TGTGCCAGCAGCTTGAGCGCTATGAACACTGAAGCTTTCTTT	TRBV5-8	TRBJ1-1	few	.
CAWRLSGYQETQYF	TGTGCCTGGAGGTTGTCAGGGTACCAAGAGACCCAGTACTTC	TRBV30	TRBJ2-5	.	.
CSASTGAREAFF	TGCAGCGCCTCTACAGGGGCCCGAGAAGCTTTCTTT	TRBV29-1	TRBJ1-1	few	TRBD1
CASSFQGSDTQYF	TGCGCCAGCAGCTTTCAGGGTTCGGATACGCAGTATTTT	TRBV5-1	TRBJ2-3	few	.
CASSLAGDGTEAFF	TGTGCCAGCAGCTTAGCAGGGGACGGGACTGAAGCTTTCTTT	TRBV7-9	TRBJ1-1	few	.
CASSPGPNVGHGYTF	TGTGCCAGCAGCCCCGGTCCAAATGTGGGGCATGGCTACACCTTC	TRBV7-8	TRBJ1-2	.	.
CAISADRAATYEQYF	TGTGCCATCAGTGCCGATAGGGCGGCGACCTACGAGCAGTACTTC	TRBV10-3	TRBJ2-7	.	.
CASRDAREGNSPLHF	TGTGCCAGCAGGGACGCACGGGAGGGGAATTCACCCCTCCACTTT	TRBV6-6	TRBJ1-6	few	.
CASSGGQFQSVETQYF	TGCGCCAGCAGCGGGGGACAGTTCCAGTCCGTGGAGACCCAGTACTTC	TRBV5-1	TRBJ2-5	few	TRBD1
CSASDGTEAFF	TGCAGTGCTAGTGATGGCACTGAAGCTTTCTTT	TRBV20-1	TRBJ1-1	few	.
CASLESFGETQYF	TGTGCCAGCTTGGAGTCGTTCGGCGAGACCCAGTACTTC	TRBV18	TRBJ2-5	.	.
CASSPLSAGSYEQYF	TGTGCCAGCAGCCCGTTAAGTGCAGGTTCCTACGAGCAGTACTTC	TRBV6-6	TRBJ2-7	.	.
CASSLIASSYNSPLHF	TGTGCCAGCAGCTTGATCGCAAGCTCCTATAATTCACCCCTCCACTTT	TRBV5-4	TRBJ1-6	few	.
CSYRTQAAEAFF	TGCAGCTACCGGACACAGGCGGCTGAAGCTTTCTTT	TRBV29-1	TRBJ1-1	.	.
CASSLTGALNTEAFF	TGTGCCAGCTCACTGACTGGGGCACTAAACACTGAAGCTTTCTTT	TRBV18	TRBJ1-1	.	.
CASSLYGTADQPQHF	TGTGCCAGCAGCTTGTACGGGACAGCCGATCAGCCCCAGCATTTT	TRBV5-6	TRBJ1-5	.	TRBD1
CASSLVEFSGNTIYF	TGTGCCAGCAGCTTGGTGGAGTTCTCTGGAAACACCATATATTTT	TRBV7-2	TRBJ1-3	few	.
CASSQEGGEKLFF	TGTGCCAGCAGCCAAGAAGGGGGTGAAAAACTGTTTTTT	TRBV14	TRBJ1-4	.	.
CSVAGTSGGGSSYNEQFF	TGCAGCGTTGCCGGGACTAGCGGGGGGGGTAGCTCCTACAATGAGCAGTTCTTC	TRBV29-1	TRBJ2-1	few	TRBD2
CASSPGGPANQPQHF	TGTGCCAGCTCACCTGGGGGCCCCGCCAATCAGCCCCAGCATTTT	TRBV18	TRBJ1-5	.	.
CASSLDQGMFF	TGCGCCAGCAGCTTGGATCAGGGTATGTTCTTC	TRBV5-1	TRBJ2-1	.	.
CASSVRGIRSYNEQFF	TGTGCCAGCAGTGTTCGTGGGATAAGGTCCTACAATGAGCAGTTCTTC	TRBV6-1	TRBJ2-1	.	.
CASSAEPQHF	TGTGCCAGCAGTGCCGAGCCCCAGCATTTT	TRBV28	TRBJ1-5	few	.
CASSQVVGAQYF	TGCGCCAGCAGCCAAGTCGTAGGTGCGCAGTATTTT	TRBV4-1	TRBJ2-3	.	.
CAWRTGGSNQPQHF	TGTGCCTGGAGGACAGGGGGGAGCAATCAGCCCCAGCATTTT	TRBV30	TRBJ1-5	few	TRBD1
CSAGQGGTRWGHDNEQFF	TGCAGCGCCGGACAGGGAGGGACCCGCTGGGGCCATGACAATGAGCAGTTCTTC	TRBV29-1	TRBJ2-1	.	.
CASSDSAGRSGANVLTF	TGTGCCAGCAGTGACTCTGCGGGCCGCTCTGGGGCCAACGTCCTGACTTTC	TRBV6-4	TRBJ2-6	few	.
CASSPSLAGGKETQYF	TGTGCCAGCAGTCCCTCACTAGCGGGGGGTAAAGAGACCCAGTACTTC	TRBV5-4	TRBJ2-5	few	TRBD2
CAWSVRGGNTGELFF	TGTGCCTGGAGTGTACGGGGTGGGAACACCGGGGAGCTGTTTTTT	TRBV30	TRBJ2-2	.	.
CASSSRPAETQYF	TGTGCCAGCAGCAGTCGTCCCGCGGAGACCCAGTACTTC	TRBV27	TRBJ2-5	few	.
CASSLLAGPYTDTQYF	TGTGCCAGCAGCTTACTAGCGGGTCCTTACACAGATACGCAGTATTTT	TRBV13	TRBJ2-3	.	TRBD2
CASSLSGRKNEKLFF	TGTGCCAGCAGCTTGAGCGGACGGAAGAATGAAAAACTGTTTTTT	TRBV5-4	TRBJ1-4	.	.
CASSTTSGGKNEQFF	TGTGCCAGCAGTACGACTAGCGGGGGGAAGAATGAGCAGTTCTTC	TRBV28	TRBJ2-1	.	TRBD2
CASSSTGGLGNEQFF	TGCGCCAGCAGCTCTACAGGGGGCCTGGGCAATGAGCAGTTCTTC	TRBV5-1	TRBJ2-1	few	TRBD1
CASSLVDSGANVLTF	TGTGCCAGCAGCTTAGTAGATTCTGGGGCCAACGTCCTGACTTTC	TRBV5-4	TRBJ2-6	few	.
CAWSRTDSYEQYF	TGTGCCTGGAGCCGGACGGACTCCTACGAGCAGTACTTC	TRBV30	TRBJ2-7	.	.
CASTIGGRDYGYTF	TGTGCCAGTACCATAGGGGGCAGAGATTATGGCTACACCTTC	TRBV19	TRBJ1-2	few	TRBD1